The rows below give T cell receptor beta chains drawn from one sample of a study of blood T cells in healthy people across ages. TCRdb itself ran the 5' RACE reads through MiXCR, one entry per CDR3 protein. The sample lists around 850,000 distinct CDR3 sequences; around 36% were seen once. Material: blood. The receptors derive from a man younger than 35 in good health. Each CDR3 is given with its conserved first and last residue. The D gene is left open where the match is weak. Only some rows state a clone size, as once, few, many or a class for expanded clones.

d_call,v_call,clone_size,j_call,cdr3_nt,cdr3_aa
TRBD1,TRBV7-9,.,TRBJ1-1,TGTGCCAGCAGCCCGAACACAGGGGGAGGAAACACTGAAGCTTTCTTT,CASSPNTGGGNTEAFF
TRBD2,TRBV6-5,few,TRBJ2-5,TGTGCCAGCAGTTACTCGGGACTAGCGGGGGGGCAAGGTGAGCAGTACTTC,CASSYSGLAGGQGEQYF
.,TRBV12-3/TRBV12-4,.,TRBJ2-2,TGTGCCTGCAGTTTCGGTCACCCACCGACCGGGGAGCTGTTTTTT,CACSFGHPPTGELFF
TRBD1,TRBV4-1,once,TRBJ2-7,TGCGCCAGCAGCCAACGCAATTCCGGGACAGGAATAAAGATGACCTCCTACGAGCAGTACTTC,CASSQRNSGTGIKMTSYEQYF
.,TRBV21-1,.,TRBJ2-5,TGTGCCAGCATCCCTCACGGGGGACAGGGGTACAATGAGCAGTACTTC,CASIPHGGQGYNEQYF
.,TRBV6-1,.,TRBJ1-1,TGTGCCAGCAGTCACATGACTGAAGCTTTCTTT,CASSHMTEAFF
.,TRBV29-1,.,TRBJ2-7,TGCAGCGGGGGGAATGACTACGAGCAGTACTTC,CSGGNDYEQYF
.,TRBV5-1,.,TRBJ2-3,TGCGCCAGCAGCTCTGGCGGGCGGCCGTCCTTGGATACGCAGTATTTT,CASSSGGRPSLDTQYF
.,TRBV24-1,many,TRBJ2-1,TGTGCCACCGGGAGCAGTAATGAGCAGTTCTTC,CATGSSNEQFF
.,TRBV12-3/TRBV12-4,few,TRBJ1-6,TGTGCCAGCAGTTCCAAACGACAGAGGCCTTATAATTCACCCCTCCACTTT,CASSSKRQRPYNSPLHF
TRBD2,TRBV12-3/TRBV12-4,.,TRBJ2-5,TGTGCCAGCAGCCTTCTAGCGGGGGGGCGGGAGACCCAGTACTTC,CASSLLAGGRETQYF
TRBD2,TRBV29-1,.,TRBJ2-3,TGCAGCGTTGAAGGGGGGGCAGGGACTAGCACAGAGACCCAGTATTTT,CSVEGGAGTSTETQYF
.,TRBV12-3/TRBV12-4,.,TRBJ1-1,TGTGCCAGCAGCCCTGTCATAGGGGGAGTGGAAGCTTTCTTT,CASSPVIGGVEAFF
.,TRBV5-1,many,TRBJ2-5,TGCGCCAGCAGCTTGGAGGAAGAGACCCAGTACTTC,CASSLEEETQYF
.,TRBV12-3/TRBV12-4,many,TRBJ1-2,TGTGCCAGCAGTTTAAGTCGGGATGGCTACACCTTC,CASSLSRDGYTF
.,TRBV18,few,TRBJ1-2,TGTGCCAGCTCACCGGGGCAGGTGGGCTATGGCTACACCTTC,CASSPGQVGYGYTF
.,TRBV12-3/TRBV12-4,.,TRBJ2-2,TGTGCCAGCATCCCTTGGGGTTTTCAGACCGGGGAGCTGTTTTTT,CASIPWGFQTGELFF
TRBD1,TRBV20-1,many,TRBJ2-7,TGCAGTGCTAGAGATCCCGGACAGGGGGTGGATGTAGGGCAGTACTTC,CSARDPGQGVDVGQYF
TRBD2,TRBV6-5,.,TRBJ2-5,TGTGCCAGCCGGGATAGCGGGGGGGACAATGAGCAGTACTTC,CASRDSGGDNEQYF
TRBD2,TRBV4-3,few,TRBJ2-1,TGCGCCAGCAGCCAAGATGACTGGGCGGGGGGCCTGTACAATGAGCAGTTCTTC,CASSQDDWAGGLYNEQFF
TRBD1,TRBV12-3/TRBV12-4,.,TRBJ1-1,TGTGCCGGCAGGGGGCAAAGCACTGAAGCTTTCTTT,CAGRGQSTEAFF